Presented here are 7 T cell receptor beta chains from one specimen sequenced in a study of cytomegalovirus exposure and HLA in healthy donors. The study ran its PCR with 60 Vbeta and 13 Jbeta primers. Profiling relied on immunoSEQ multiplex PCR, and the TCRdb table lists in-frame clones only, not all of them. This table has about 160,000 clones, around 90% appearing once. Sequenced sample: PBMCs. These receptors were taken from a woman younger than 45 in good health and CMV-seronegative.

The CDR3 nucleotides read TGTGCCAGTAGTATAGCTCGTTTTGATACGCAGTATTTT. Its protein is CASSIARFDTQYF. This chain uses TRBV19 with TRBJ2-3; unclear D gene. The CDR3 has 13 residues. Germline-derived CDR1 and CDR2 are LNHDA and SQIVND (reference sequence). Trimming cost V 1 base and J 6 bases, with 8 bases left between them.

V gene TRBV14 combines with J gene TRBJ1-1; 8 bases line up with TRBD1. This CDR3 contains 14 residues. Germline CDR1 is SGHDN and CDR2 is FVKESK. With 5 bases clipped from V and 5 bases from J, the junction kept 7 bases outside the gene matches. The CDR3 spells CASSLDRGATEAFF. The CDR3, as DNA: TGTGCCAGCAGCTTAGACAGGGGTGCGACTGAAGCTTTCTTT.

The chain combines TRBV9 with TRBJ1-2; tentatively, D is TRBD1 (6 bases). Trimming took off 3 bases at V and 4 bases at J, with 10 bases between the two ends. CDR3 length equals 13 residues. Germline V lookup: CDR1 SGDLS, CDR2 YYNGEE. The CDR3: CASSEQGGYGYTF. The CDR3 nucleotides are TGTGCCAGCAGCGAACAGGGTGGCTATGGCTACACCTTC. The full variable domain, with the rest looked up from reference TRBV9 and TRBJ1-2, is DSGVTQTPKHLITATGQRVTLRCSPRSGDLSVYWYQQSLDQGLQFLIQYYNGEERAKGNILERFSAQQFPDLHSELNLSSLELGDSALYFCASSEQGGYGYTFGSGTRLTVV.

This clone appeared once. Sequence at one end of the junction differs from germline and may be a read error. The chain links TRBV28 to TRBJ2-1, with 8 bases aligning to TRBD2. The CDR3 is 13 residues long. In germline, CDR1 is MDHEN, CDR2 SYDVKM. CDR3 amino acids: CASREFPGTRGLF. DNA for the CDR3: TGTGCCAGCAGGGAATTCCCCGGGACTAGAGGACTCTTC.

V gene TRBV7-6 combines with J gene TRBJ2-5, with 8 bases that match TRBD1. The germline CDR1 and CDR2 sequences are SGHVS and FNYEAQ. Trimming cost V 4 bases and J 11 bases; bases outside gene matches: 12. CDR3 length: 14 amino acids. The CDR3 spells CASSSARQGKRQYF. The CDR3 DNA reads as TGTGCCAGCAGCTCCGCCAGACAGGGGAAGCGGCAGTACTTC.

The chain is built from TRBV5-4 and TRBJ2-7; 9 positions match TRBD2. Losses at the gene ends were 4 bases for V and 9 bases for J; bases not matched to a gene: 14. This CDR3 comprises 15 residues. Germline CDR1 and CDR2: SGHNT and YYREEE (reference sequence). The CDR3 nucleotides read TGTGCCAGCAGCCCCGAGGGCGGGAGGGCTCAAGGGCAGTACTTC. Amino acids: CASSPEGGRAQGQYF.

The chain joins TRBV30 to TRBJ1-2; TRBD1 might be the D (5 bases). This CDR3 is 13 amino acids long. Germline values: CDR1 GTSNPN, CDR2 SVGIG (reference sequence). The V end was cut by 0 bases, the J end by 7 bases, with 12 bases between. CDR3 in amino acids: CAWSVDSRAGYTF. Here the CDR3 DNA reads TGTGCCTGGAGTGTAGACAGCCGAGCTGGCTACACCTTC.